Presented here are 27 T cell receptor beta chains from one specimen sequenced in a study of cytomegalovirus exposure and HLA in healthy donors. Both 60 Vbeta primers and 13 Jbeta primers went into the PCR. This table comes from immunoSEQ multiplex PCR, and its TCRdb copy is limited to in-frame clones, with some not included. The sample consists of more than 90,000 clones, over 60% of them appearing once. Sequencing was performed on PBMCs. These receptors came from a man in his thirties or forties in good health and CMV-seropositive.

This clone was recorded a few times. V usage is TRBV20-1 and J usage is TRBJ2-2; maybe TRBD2 (7 bases). The V gene's germline CDR1 is DFQATT and CDR2 SNEGSKA (reference sequence). The CDR3 is 11 amino acids. CDR3 DNA sequence: TGCGGGGGGGGCCCCGCCGAGGAGCTGTTTTTT. Protein product: CGGGPAEELFF.

Comments on this clone: It is likely a read error, because the conserved phenylalanine at the end of the CDR3 is missing. No DNA is shown, since the ends of the CDR3 on it are uncertain; the CDR3 is the one TCRdb lists. The rearrangement links TRBV5-5 to TRBJ2-7; TRBD1 is the table's D call, not checked against the DNA. With termini counted, the CDR3 has 14 amino acids. Germline V gene data show CDR1 as SGHKS and CDR2 as YYEKEE (reference sequence). CDR3 in amino acids: CASSLGYRPWGDSG.

The V call is TRBV5-6, the J call TRBJ2-1, with D unclear. The germline gives CDR1 SGHDT, CDR2 YYEEEE. The CDR3 covers 17 residues. The germline V and J ends were trimmed by 4 bases and 4 bases, with 21 bases remaining between them. The CDR3 here is CASSTLPGLNLYNEQFF. The CDR3 nucleotides read TGTGCCAGCAGCACCCTTCCTGGTCTAAACCTTTACAATGAGCAGTTCTTC.

This CDR3 is CASIRPTGPSTF. The CDR3, as DNA: TGTGCCAGCATCCGCCCGACAGGTCCAAGCACCTTC. The J gene is TRBJ1-2, the V gene TRBV6-5, with D possibly matching TRBD1 (6 bases). Germline CDR1 and CDR2: MNHEY and SVGAGI. This CDR3 spans 12 amino acids. V shed 7 bases and J shed 13 bases, with 19 bases lying between them.

This chain uses TRBV9 with TRBJ2-3; TRBD2 matches 8 bases. Germline CDR1 and CDR2: SGDLS and YYNGEE. V trimming: 3 bases; J trimming: 4 bases; junction bases outside the gene matches: 7. The CDR3 totals 15 residues. This chain's CDR3 is CASSAGLARPDTQYF. CDR3 DNA sequence: TGTGCCAGCAGCGCCGGACTAGCCCGGCCAGATACGCAGTATTTT. The variable domain in full, with the rest retrieved from reference TRBV9 and TRBJ2-3, is DSGVTQTPKHLITATGQRVTLRCSPRSGDLSVYWYQQSLDQGLQFLIQYYNGEERAKGNILERFSAQQFPDLHSELNLSSLELGDSALYFCASSAGLARPDTQYFGPGTRLTVL.

This chain uses TRBV11-2 with TRBJ2-5, with a tentative D call TRBD2 (6 bases). CDR1 is SGHAT and CDR2 is FQNNGV in the germline V gene. The CDR3 has 15 amino acids. With 6 bases removed from V and 7 bases from J, the gap between germline ends came to 21 bases. This chain's CDR3 is CASSLRGTRAGTQYF. The CDR3 DNA follows: TGTGCCAGCAGTCTTCGGGGCACACGAGCGGGGACCCAGTACTTC.

This clone was seen just once. The chain employs TRBV30 and TRBJ1-4; the D is unclear. Germline values: CDR1 GTSNPN, CDR2 SVGIG (reference sequence). The CDR3 runs 15 residues. The ends were cut back, 3 bases at V and 3 bases at J, with 14 bases in the middle. This CDR3 reads CAWRQPGVANEKLFF. In DNA, the CDR3 is TGTGCCTGGAGGCAACCGGGAGTGGCTAATGAAAAACTGTTTTTT.

The table lists this clone with a few counts. V gene TRBV30 combines with J gene TRBJ2-7; D remains unclear. Trimming cost V 2 bases and J 3 bases, with 8 bases left between them. From germline, CDR1 is GTSNPN and CDR2 SVGIG (reference sequence). The CDR3 spans 12 residues. CDR3 loop: CAWSLSVYEQYF. Here the CDR3 DNA reads TGTGCCTGGAGTTTAAGCGTCTACGAGCAGTACTTC.

The chain has TRBV5-1 and TRBJ2-7, with D possibly matching TRBD1 (5 bases). Germline V gene sequence: CDR1 SGHRS, CDR2 YFSETQ. The CDR3 spans 15 residues. V was clipped by 1 base and J by 1 base, with 12 bases between them. DNA of the CDR3: TGCGCCAGCAGCTTGTCGCGTGGGGCTTCCTACGAGCAGTACTTC. It codes for CASSLSRGASYEQYF. The complete variable domain, with remaining parts taken from reference TRBV5-1 and TRBJ2-7, reads KAGVTQTPRYLIKTRGQQVTLSCSPISGHRSVSWYQQTPGQGLQFLFEYFSETQRNKGNFPGRFSGRQFSNSRSEMNVSTLELGDSALYLCASSLSRGASYEQYFGPGTRLTVT.

The CDR3 region is CASNVGGALYEQYF. Here the CDR3 DNA reads TGTGCCAGCAATGTAGGAGGTGCCCTCTACGAGCAGTACTTC. The rearrangement uses TRBV2 and TRBJ2-7, with D perhaps matching TRBD2 (5 bases). CDR3 length: 14 amino acids. Germline CDR1 and CDR2: SNHLY and FYNNEI. Trimming took off 7 bases at V and 3 bases at J, with 16 bases between the two ends.

This clone was observed a handful of times. The V call is TRBV5-4, the J call TRBJ1-6; D is uncertain. V was trimmed by 4 bases and J by 0 bases, leaving 11 bases between them. CDR1 SGHNT and CDR2 YYREEE come from the germline V gene (reference sequence). The CDR3 has 16 residues. The CDR3 region is CASSNTAVSYNSPLHF. The DNA of the CDR3 is TGTGCCAGCAGCAATACAGCGGTCTCCTATAATTCACCCCTCCACTTT. Full variable domain (remainder filled in from reference TRBV5-4 and TRBJ1-6): ETGVTQSPTHLIKTRGQQVTLRCSSQSGHNTVSWYQQALGQGPQFIFQYYREEENGRGNFPPRFSGLQFPNYSSELNVNALELDDSALYLCASSNTAVSYNSPLHFGNGTRLTVT.

This chain uses TRBV9 with TRBJ1-3, with D possibly being TRBD1 (5 bases). The V end lost 0 bases, the J end lost 1 base, and 11 bases lay between the germline ends. Germline V lookup: CDR1 SGDLS, CDR2 YYNGEE. This CDR3 has 16 residues. The CDR3 sequence is CASSVDPGRSGNTIYF. In DNA form, the CDR3 reads TGTGCCAGCAGCGTAGATCCAGGGAGGTCTGGAAACACCATATATTTT. Filled out from reference TRBV9 and TRBJ1-3, the complete variable domain reads DSGVTQTPKHLITATGQRVTLRCSPRSGDLSVYWYQQSLDQGLQFLIQYYNGEERAKGNILERFSAQQFPDLHSELNLSSLELGDSALYFCASSVDPGRSGNTIYFGEGSWLTVV.

A few counts support this clone. V and J are TRBV2 and TRBJ1-5; D unclear. This CDR3 spans 14 amino acids. Trimming shortened V by 1 base and J by 3 bases, and 7 bases separated the two germline ends. CDR1 is SNHLY and CDR2 is FYNNEI in the germline V gene. In DNA form, the CDR3 reads TGTGCCAGCAGTGAAGTCCAGTCCAATCAGCCCCAGCATTTT. Translation: CASSEVQSNQPQHF.

This clone was observed once. This rearrangement joins TRBV7-3 to TRBJ1-1; 7 bases map to TRBD1. From germline, CDR1 is SGHTA and CDR2 FQGTGA. This CDR3 spans 15 amino acids. Germline trimming cut 5 bases from V and 4 bases from J; bases unmatched to any gene: 10. The CDR3 is CASSRGQVVGTEAFF. In nucleotides, the CDR3 is TGTGCCAGCAGCCGAGGACAGGTGGTGGGCACTGAAGCTTTCTTT.

The V gene is TRBV29-1, the J gene TRBJ1-1; TRBD1 is a possible D gene (6 bases). The V end lost 0 bases, the J end lost 6 bases, and 14 bases lay between the germline ends. This CDR3 is 14 amino acids long. CDR1 is SQVTM and CDR2 is ANQGSEA in the germline V gene. The CDR3 coding sequence is TGCAGCGTTGAAGATGTTAACAGGGCCCCTGAAGCTTTCTTT. It codes for CSVEDVNRAPEAFF.

V and J are TRBV5-1 and TRBJ1-2, with a weak D call TRBD1 (6 bases). The CDR3 has 13 residues. V shed 4 bases and J shed 4 bases, with 11 bases lying between them. Germline V gene data show CDR1 as SGHRS and CDR2 as YFSETQ. The CDR3 loop is CASSLDSFYGYTF. The CDR3 DNA follows: TGCGCCAGCAGCCTGGACAGCTTCTATGGCTACACCTTC.

This clone occurred a few times. As DNA, the CDR3 is TGTGCCAGTTACCTTAGTCACAACAGGGGTGCGAATCAGCCCCAGCATTTT. The encoded protein is CASYLSHNRGANQPQHF. The chain joins TRBV28 to TRBJ1-5; TRBD1 agrees at 7 bases. This CDR3 comprises 17 residues. Germline trimming cut 9 bases from V and 4 bases from J; bases unmatched to any gene: 18. Germline CDR1 MDHEN, CDR2 SYDVKM.

The chain joins TRBV19 to TRBJ2-3; D is possibly TRBD2 (7 bases). CDR3 length: 16 residues. Trimming removed 7 bases from V and 5 bases from J, with 22 bases in between. Per the germline V gene, CDR1 is LNHDA and CDR2 is SQIVND (reference sequence). The CDR3 loop reads CASNSLLGGAKDTQYF. DNA of the CDR3: TGTGCCAGTAACTCCCTCCTAGGGGGGGCCAAAGATACGCAGTATTTT.

This clone was detected only a few times. J is TRBJ2-6 and V is TRBV10-2; D is perhaps TRBD1 (6 bases). Looked up from germline, CDR1 is WSHSY and CDR2 is SAAADI. Trimming took off 5 bases at V and 2 bases at J, with 10 bases between the two ends. This CDR3 has 15 amino acids. CDR3 DNA sequence: TGCGCCAGCAGTTTGAGGGACACTGGGGCCAACGTCCTGACTTTC. Amino acids: CASSLRDTGANVLTF.

In regard to this clone: The junction does not match germline at one end; this may be a read error. V and J are TRBV10-2 and TRBJ1-1; TRBD1 is a possible D gene (6 bases). The CDR3 extends over 14 amino acids. CDR1 WSHSY and CDR2 SAAADI come from the germline V gene. The CDR3 coding sequence is TGCGCCGGCAGTGCGGCAGGGGCCAGGGGTGAAGCTTTCTTT. It codes for CAGSAAGARGEAFF.

The J gene is TRBJ2-7, the V gene TRBV30, with D perhaps matching TRBD1 (5 bases). V dropped 1 base and J dropped 12 bases, with 19 bases sitting between them. The CDR3 runs 13 residues. Per germline, CDR1 GTSNPN and CDR2 SVGIG (reference sequence). CDR3 DNA sequence: TGTGCCTGGAGTGAAGGACATACCGAAGGGCCGTACTTC. As protein: CAWSEGHTEGPYF.

The chain is built from TRBV14 and TRBJ1-6, with 7 positions matching TRBD1. V shed 5 bases and J 6 bases; nucleotides not matched to a gene: 10. The CDR3 spans 16 residues. CDR1 is SGHDN, CDR2 FVKESK, per germline. The CDR3 DNA reads as TGTGCCAGCAGCTCCGGGACAGAGATTTTTAATTCACCCCTCCACTTT. Translation gives CASSSGTEIFNSPLHF.

This clone was counted once. This chain joins TRBV10-2 and TRBJ2-3; D gene unclear. V shed 2 bases and J shed 2 bases, with 8 bases lying between them. This CDR3 comprises 14 residues. Germline V gene sequence: CDR1 WSHSY, CDR2 SAAADI. The CDR3 sequence is CASSEAQFTDTQYF. The CDR3 DNA is TGCGCCAGCAGTGAGGCCCAGTTCACAGATACGCAGTATTTT.

The chain is built from TRBV4-3 and TRBJ2-5, with D possibly being TRBD1 (6 bases). The DNA end is a closer match to TRBJ2-7, so the J assignment may be wrong. Germline V CDR1 and CDR2: LGHNA, YSLEER. There are 15 residues in the CDR3. CDR3 sequence: CASSQFETGPYEQYF. In nucleotides, the CDR3 is TGCGCCAGCAGCCAGTTTGAGACAGGACCCTACGAGCAGTACTTC.

This chain joins TRBV5-1 and TRBJ2-5; weak D call: TRBD1 (6 bases). Germline V gene sequence: CDR1 SGHRS, CDR2 YFSETQ. Trimming took off 3 bases at V and 6 bases at J, with 12 bases between the two ends. The CDR3 has 13 amino acids. The CDR3 reads CASSYQGSQTQYF. The CDR3 DNA sequence: TGCGCCAGCAGCTACCAGGGGAGCCAGACCCAGTACTTC.

The V and J genes are TRBV7-2 and TRBJ2-7, with TRBD2 matching over 14 bases. V lost 5 bases, J lost 3 bases, and 12 bases stayed unmatched. The V gene's germline CDR1 is SGHTA and CDR2 FQGNSA. The CDR3 extends over 18 amino acids. The CDR3 sequence is CASSVRTSGGLGLYEQYF. CDR3 bases: TGTGCCAGCAGCGTTCGGACTAGCGGGGGGTTAGGCCTCTACGAGCAGTACTTC.

The chain employs TRBV10-3 and TRBJ2-1; 9 bases are a match to TRBD2. Per the germline V gene, CDR1 is ENHRY and CDR2 is SYGVKD. This CDR3 contains 13 residues. V lost 0 bases, J lost 13 bases, and 4 bases stayed unmatched. This chain's CDR3 is CAISESASGDQFF. The CDR3 coding sequence is TGTGCCATCAGTGAGTCCGCTAGCGGGGATCAGTTCTTC.